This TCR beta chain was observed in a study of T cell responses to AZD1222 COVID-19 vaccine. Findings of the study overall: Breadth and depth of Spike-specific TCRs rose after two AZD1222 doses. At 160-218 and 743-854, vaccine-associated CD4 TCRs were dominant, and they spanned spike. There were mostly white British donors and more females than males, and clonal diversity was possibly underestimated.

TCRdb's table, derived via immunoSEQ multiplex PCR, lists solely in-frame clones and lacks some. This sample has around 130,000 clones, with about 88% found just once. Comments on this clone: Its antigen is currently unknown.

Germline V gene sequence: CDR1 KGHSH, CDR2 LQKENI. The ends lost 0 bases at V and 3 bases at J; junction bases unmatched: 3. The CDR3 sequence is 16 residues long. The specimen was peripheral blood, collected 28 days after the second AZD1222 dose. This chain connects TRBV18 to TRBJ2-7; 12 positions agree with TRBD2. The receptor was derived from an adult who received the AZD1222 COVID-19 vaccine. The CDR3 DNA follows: TGTGCCAGCTCACCACCGGGACTAGCGGGTGTCTACGAGCAGTACTTC. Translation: CASSPPGLAGVYEQYF.